These T cell receptor beta chains were read from a single sample in a study of Ad26.COV2.S vaccination and SARS-CoV-2 variants. Assay: immunoSEQ multiplex PCR; the TCRdb copy retains only in-frame clones and omits some. Among about 250,000 clones listed, about 87% were seen once. The sample in question was peripheral blood, obtained in a trial of Ad26.COV2.S vaccine versus placebo. These TCRs come from a person between 18 and 65 years old who received the Ad26.COV2.S COVID-19 vaccine or a placebo. CDR3s include the opening cysteine and the closing phenylalanine or tryptophan. The order of the fields is V gene, D gene, CDR3 length, CDR3 protein. The D gene is left open where the match is weak.

v_gene: TRBV5-4
d_gene: -
len: 15
CDR3aa: CASRQWAGGGYGYTF

v_gene: TRBV6-1
d_gene: -
len: 15
CDR3aa: CASSEYSLGNSPLHF

v_gene: TRBV7-2
d_gene: TRBD1
len: 16
CDR3aa: CASSSGQGVPFYGYTF

v_gene: TRBV7-8
d_gene: -
len: 13
CDR3aa: CASSSRLPNELFF

v_gene: TRBV2
d_gene: -
len: 14
CDR3aa: CASARDSVVREQYF

v_gene: TRBV5-1
d_gene: TRBD1
len: 15
CDR3aa: CASSFNGQGGEKLFF

v_gene: TRBV4-3
d_gene: -
len: 15
CDR3aa: CASSQFIGPTGMAFF

v_gene: TRBV28
d_gene: -
len: 17
CDR3aa: CASSPPQAGTGANVLTF

v_gene: TRBV4-1
d_gene: TRBD1
len: 14
CDR3aa: CASSQGLTGREQFF

v_gene: TRBV9
d_gene: -
len: 15
CDR3aa: CASSVGTSLGYGYTF

v_gene: TRBV4-1
d_gene: -
len: 16
CDR3aa: CASSQDYATSIYPQHF

v_gene: TRBV5-1
d_gene: -
len: 14
CDR3aa: CASRGGRWQDTQYF

v_gene: TRBV19
d_gene: -
len: 14
CDR3aa: CASSNIVTRSGYTF

v_gene: TRBV6-5
d_gene: -
len: 11
CDR3aa: CASRVNTEAFF

v_gene: TRBV13
d_gene: TRBD1
len: 14
CDR3aa: CASSQQGTNEKLFF

v_gene: TRBV5-1
d_gene: -
len: 11
CDR3aa: CASSRGVGYTF

v_gene: TRBV14
d_gene: -
len: 17
CDR3aa: CASSPSRSRHPQETQYF

v_gene: TRBV10-3
d_gene: TRBD1
len: 14
CDR3aa: CAISGDRASYEQYF

v_gene: TRBV9
d_gene: TRBD1
len: 20
CDR3aa: CANRRDRELGSGGQNTEAFF

v_gene: TRBV6-5
d_gene: -
len: 10
CDR3aa: CASSFERQYF

v_gene: TRBV27
d_gene: TRBD2
len: 17
CDR3aa: CASRKKLASTPGETQYF

v_gene: TRBV30
d_gene: -
len: 17
CDR3aa: CAFSAGASPAGANVLTF

v_gene: TRBV7-9
d_gene: TRBD2
len: 16
CDR3aa: CASSSNSGSLADTQYF

v_gene: TRBV7-3
d_gene: -
len: 13
CDR3aa: CASSPEGDYEQFF

v_gene: TRBV4-2
d_gene: TRBD1
len: 17
CDR3aa: CASSQEFLGTGNRGYTF

v_gene: TRBV7-9
d_gene: -
len: 14
CDR3aa: CASTHHRARETQYF